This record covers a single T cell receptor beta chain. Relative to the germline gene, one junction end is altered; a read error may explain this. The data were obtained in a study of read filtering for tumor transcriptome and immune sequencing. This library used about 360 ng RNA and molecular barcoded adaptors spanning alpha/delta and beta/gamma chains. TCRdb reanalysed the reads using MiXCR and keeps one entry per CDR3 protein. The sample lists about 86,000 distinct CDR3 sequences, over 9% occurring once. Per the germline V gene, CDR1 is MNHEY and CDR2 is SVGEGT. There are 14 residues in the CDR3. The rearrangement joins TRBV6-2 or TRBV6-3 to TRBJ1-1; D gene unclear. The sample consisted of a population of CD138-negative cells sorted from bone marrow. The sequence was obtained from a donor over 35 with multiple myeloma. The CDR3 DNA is TGTGCCAGCCGTTACTTTACTGCCGGCACTGAAGCTTTCTTT. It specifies CASRYFTAGTEAFF.